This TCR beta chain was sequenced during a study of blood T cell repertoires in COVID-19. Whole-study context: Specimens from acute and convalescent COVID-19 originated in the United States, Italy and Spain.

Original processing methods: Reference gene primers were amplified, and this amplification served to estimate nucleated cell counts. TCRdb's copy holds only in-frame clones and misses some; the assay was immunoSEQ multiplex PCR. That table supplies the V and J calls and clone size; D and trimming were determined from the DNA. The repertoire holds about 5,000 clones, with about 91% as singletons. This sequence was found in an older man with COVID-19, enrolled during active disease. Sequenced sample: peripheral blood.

The CDR3 region has the DNA TGTGCCAGTAGTAACAGGAACACCGGGGAGCTGTTTTTT. Translated, it gives CASSNRNTGELFF. The chain combines TRBV19 with TRBJ2-2, with no clear D. The ends were cut back, 4 bases at V and 1 base at J, with 4 bases in the middle. Germline CDR1 and CDR2: LNHDA and SQIVND (reference sequence). The CDR3 sequence is 13 residues long.